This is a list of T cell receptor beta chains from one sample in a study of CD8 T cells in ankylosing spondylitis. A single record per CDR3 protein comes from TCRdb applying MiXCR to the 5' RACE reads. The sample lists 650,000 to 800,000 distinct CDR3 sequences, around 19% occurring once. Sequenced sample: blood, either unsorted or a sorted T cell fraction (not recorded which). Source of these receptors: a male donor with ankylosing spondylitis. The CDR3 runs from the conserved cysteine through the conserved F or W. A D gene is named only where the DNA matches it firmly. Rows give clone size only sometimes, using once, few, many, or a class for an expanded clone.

CDR3: CSATGQSFSYEQYF; DNA: TGCAGTGCTACGGGACAGTCTTTCTCCTACGAGCAGTACTTC; size: few; D: TRBD1; V: TRBV20-1; J: TRBJ2-7
CDR3: CSARRGGSSLNSPLHF; DNA: TGCAGTGCTCGCCGAGGGGGGTCTTCACTTAATTCACCCCTCCACTTT; size: NA; D: NA; V: TRBV20-1; J: TRBJ1-6
CDR3: CASGSSNTGELFF; DNA: TGTGCCAGCGGATCATCGAACACCGGGGAGCTGTTTTTT; size: few; D: NA; V: TRBV7-9; J: TRBJ2-2
CDR3: CATQGDTQYF; DNA: TGTGCAACACAGGGAGATACGCAGTATTTT; size: NA; D: NA; V: TRBV30; J: TRBJ2-3
CDR3: CASSSPTGPGQFF; DNA: TGTGCCAGCAGTTCACCGACAGGGCCTGGGCAGTTCTTC; size: NA; D: TRBD1; V: TRBV28; J: TRBJ2-1
CDR3: CASSQEATNEKLFF; DNA: TGTGCCAGCAGCCAAGAAGCAACTAATGAAAAACTGTTTTTT; size: NA; D: NA; V: TRBV7-8; J: TRBJ1-4
CDR3: CAWSRDIRDEQYF; DNA: TGTGCCTGGAGCCGAGACATCCGGGACGAGCAGTACTTC; size: NA; D: NA; V: TRBV30; J: TRBJ2-7
CDR3: CASSLDRHHTEAFF; DNA: TGTGCCAGCAGTCTAGACAGGCACCACACTGAAGCTTTCTTT; size: few; D: NA; V: TRBV12-3/TRBV12-4; J: TRBJ1-1
CDR3: CATSAPGQGLAQPQHF; DNA: TGTGCCACCAGCGCTCCGGGACAGGGGCTCGCGCAGCCCCAGCATTTT; size: NA; D: TRBD1; V: TRBV15; J: TRBJ1-5
CDR3: CRASGRDQETQYF; DNA: TGCAGGGCTAGCGGGAGGGACCAAGAGACCCAGTACTTC; size: few; D: TRBD2; V: TRBV20-1; J: TRBJ2-5
CDR3: CSATGIETDYEQYF; DNA: TGCAGTGCTACGGGGATAGAAACTGACTACGAGCAGTACTTC; size: NA; D: NA; V: TRBV20-1; J: TRBJ2-7
CDR3: CASSGMTGTGTYEQYF; DNA: TGTGCCAGCAGCGGAATGACCGGGACAGGAACCTACGAGCAGTACTTC; size: NA; D: TRBD1; V: TRBV7-6; J: TRBJ2-7
CDR3: CSVTGLAGEGTDTQYF; DNA: TGCAGCGTTACCGGACTAGCGGGAGAGGGCACAGATACGCAGTATTTT; size: few; D: TRBD2; V: TRBV29-1; J: TRBJ2-3
CDR3: CASSRAGTADQETQYF; DNA: TGTGCCAGCTCACGAGCCGGGACGGCGGACCAAGAGACCCAGTACTTC; size: NA; D: NA; V: TRBV18; J: TRBJ2-5
CDR3: CASSPQGGRSNTGELFF; DNA: TGTGCCAGCAGTCCACAGGGTGGCCGATCGAACACCGGGGAGCTGTTTTTT; size: NA; D: NA; V: TRBV12-3/TRBV12-4; J: TRBJ2-2
CDR3: CASSPPGGESSGYTF; DNA: TGCGCCAGCAGCCCCCCGGGGGGGGAGAGCAGTGGCTACACCTTC; size: few; D: NA; V: TRBV4-1; J: TRBJ1-2
CDR3: CASSSRQNSGANVLTF; DNA: TGTGCCAGCAGCTCCCGACAGAACTCTGGGGCCAACGTCCTGACTTTC; size: few; D: NA; V: TRBV5-4; J: TRBJ2-6
CDR3: CASKLGRFNEKLFF; DNA: TGTGCCAGTAAACTGGGACGGTTTAATGAAAAACTGTTTTTT; size: NA; D: NA; V: TRBV19; J: TRBJ1-4
CDR3: CASSGGGQETQYF; DNA: TGCGCCAGCAGCGGAGGGGGCCAAGAGACCCAGTACTTC; size: many; D: NA; V: TRBV5-1; J: TRBJ2-5
CDR3: CASSLLGHRTDTQYF; DNA: TGTGCCAGCAGTTTATTGGGACACCGCACAGATACGCAGTATTTT; size: few; D: NA; V: TRBV27; J: TRBJ2-3
CDR3: CAISEPLAGAYNEQFF; DNA: TGTGCCATCAGTGAACCCCTAGCGGGAGCCTACAATGAGCAGTTCTTC; size: few; D: TRBD2; V: TRBV10-3; J: TRBJ2-1